The rows below give T cell receptor beta chains drawn from one sample of a study of CD8+ T cells in alopecia areata. Assay: immunoSEQ multiplex PCR; the TCRdb copy retains only in-frame clones and omits some. Of around 200,000 clones in the sample, about 48% were seen once. This specimen was CD8+ T cells sorted from blood, taken at week 24, from a patient treated with tofacitinib. The source is a human donor with alopecia areata. Each CDR3 is given with its conserved first and last residue. Fields, in order: J gene, V gene, clone size, D gene, CDR3 protein, CDR3 DNA. A D gene is named only where the DNA matches it firmly. The size field is filled for only some rows; it gives once, few, many or a size class.

TRBJ2-5 | TRBV2 | . | TRBD2 | CASSTAGGGALATQYF | TGTGCCAGCAGCACGGCCGGCGGGGGGGCACTGGCGACCCAGTACTTC
TRBJ2-7 | TRBV14 | few | . | CASSQGSGSYEQYF | TGTGCCAGCAGCCAAGGGTCGGGATCCTACGAGCAGTACTTC
TRBJ1-1 | TRBV6-6 | . | . | CASSYLVGTEAFF | TGTGCCAGCAGTTACTTAGTGGGCACTGAAGCTTTCTTT
TRBJ2-7 | TRBV29-1 | few | TRBD1 | CSVDPGTGGEQYF | TGCAGCGTAGATCCGGGGACAGGGGGCGAGCAGTACTTC
TRBJ1-4 | TRBV4-3 | few | . | CASSQESATNEKLFF | TGCGCCAGCAGCCAAGAGTCCGCAACTAATGAAAAACTGTTTTTT
TRBJ2-2 | TRBV15 | few | . | CATYRDKGTDTGELFF | TGTGCCACCTACCGGGACAAGGGAACGGACACCGGGGAGCTGTTTTTT
TRBJ1-2 | TRBV29-1 | . | . | CSVDGGTLYGYTF | TGCAGCGTGGACGGGGGGACCCTATATGGCTACACCTTC
TRBJ2-2 | TRBV29-1 | . | TRBD2 | CSVVAGGTGELFF | TGCAGCGTAGTGGCGGGAGGCACCGGGGAGCTGTTTTTT
TRBJ2-7 | TRBV4-3 | . | . | CASSQDRAGAYEQYF | TGCGCCAGCAGCCAAGATCGTGCAGGAGCCTACGAGCAGTACTTC
TRBJ1-4 | TRBV28 | . | . | CASSLMGRKDEKLFF | TGTGCCAGCAGTTTAATGGGCAGGAAAGATGAAAAACTGTTTTTT
TRBJ1-5 | TRBV27 | . | . | CASSLGRGGNQPQHF | TGTGCCAGCAGTTTGGGCAGGGGTGGCAATCAGCCCCAGCATTTT
TRBJ1-1 | TRBV9 | . | . | CASSVGKGFGTEAFF | TGTGCCAGCAGCGTAGGAAAGGGATTCGGTACTGAAGCTTTCTTT
TRBJ1-2 | TRBV7-9 | few | TRBD1 | CASSLPGQAKDGYTF | TGTGCCAGCAGCTTACCGGGACAGGCGAAAGATGGCTACACCTTC
TRBJ2-1 | TRBV27 | . | TRBD2 | CASSSKNQLAGVIQFF | TGTGCCAGCAGTTCCAAAAATCAACTAGCGGGGGTTATTCAGTTCTTC
TRBJ2-1 | TRBV15 | . | . | CATSRGGEDNEQFF | TGTGCCACCAGCAGAGGGGGAGAAGACAATGAGCAGTTCTTC
TRBJ1-1 | TRBV29-1 | . | TRBD1 | CSDRQGNTEAFF | TGCAGCGATAGACAGGGGAACACTGAAGCTTTCTTT
TRBJ1-2 | TRBV29-1 | few | . | CSVLDSSGYTF | TGCAGCGTTCTTGACTCAAGTGGCTACACCTTC
TRBJ1-5 | TRBV27 | . | . | CASSNSGQPQHF | TGTGCCAGCAGTAACTCGGGTCAGCCCCAGCATTTT
TRBJ2-1 | TRBV10-3 | . | TRBD2 | CAISALLAGGGNEQFF | TGTGCCATCAGTGCGCTGCTAGCGGGGGGTGGAAATGAGCAGTTCTTC
TRBJ2-7 | TRBV4-3 | few | . | CASSQHRGAPYEQYF | TGCGCCAGCAGCCAACATAGGGGGGCCCCCTACGAGCAGTACTTC
TRBJ2-1 | TRBV15 | . | TRBD2 | CATSSSGGWNEQFF | TGTGCCACCAGCAGTAGCGGGGGGTGGAATGAGCAGTTCTTC
TRBJ2-7 | TRBV10-3 | . | . | CAISEPGVNEQYF | TGTGCCATCAGTGAGCCCGGGGTAAACGAGCAGTACTTC
TRBJ2-6 | TRBV7-9 | few | . | CASSLLRGAGANVLTF | TGTGCCAGCAGCCTCTTAAGGGGGGCTGGGGCCAACGTCCTGACTTTC
TRBJ2-2 | TRBV29-1 | few | . | CSVVGRGSSTGELFF | TGCAGCGTTGTGGGCCGGGGATCGAGCACCGGGGAGCTGTTTTTT
TRBJ2-1 | TRBV5-1 | . | TRBD1 | CASSQPRTGFPYNEQFF | TGCGCCAGCAGCCAACCACGGACAGGGTTCCCATACAATGAGCAGTTCTTC
TRBJ1-5 | TRBV6-1 | few | TRBD1 | CASSDGQGPQPQHF | TGTGCCAGCAGCGACGGACAGGGACCTCAGCCCCAGCATTTT
TRBJ2-1 | TRBV19 | . | . | CASSESPGGPGNEQFF | TGTGCCAGTAGTGAATCCCCCGGGGGGCCGGGGAATGAGCAGTTCTTC
TRBJ1-2 | TRBV5-1 | . | . | CASSLDSNYGYTF | TGCGCCAGCAGCTTGGACAGTAACTATGGCTACACCTTC
TRBJ2-1 | TRBV7-3 | . | . | CASSLTQSSYNEQFF | TGTGCCAGCAGCTTAACGCAGAGCTCCTACAATGAGCAGTTCTTC
TRBJ2-7 | TRBV9 | . | TRBD2 | CASSPRLAGIYEQYF | TGTGCCAGCAGCCCCCGACTAGCGGGGATTTACGAGCAGTACTTC
TRBJ2-1 | TRBV7-2 | once | . | CASSVGIYEQFF | TGTGCCAGCAGCGTAGGGATATACGAGCAGTTCTTC
TRBJ1-2 | TRBV30 | once | . | CAWSPDRGGYTF | TGTGCCTGGAGTCCTGATCGGGGTGGCTACACCTTC
TRBJ2-1 | TRBV4-1 | . | . | CASSQVGQLNEQFF | TGCGCCAGCAGCCAAGTCGGACAGCTAAATGAGCAGTTCTTC
TRBJ1-4 | TRBV7-9 | few | TRBD1 | CASSPRTGFEKLFF | TGTGCCAGCAGCCCCCGGACAGGGTTTGAAAAACTGTTTTTT
TRBJ1-2 | TRBV30 | . | TRBD1 | CAWSRRTGGDFNTF | TGTGCCTGGAGTCGTCGGACAGGGGGCGATTTTAACACCTTC
TRBJ2-3 | TRBV7-3 | few | . | CASSRGTDTQYF | TGTGCCAGTTCGAGAGGCACAGATACGCAGTATTTT
TRBJ1-1 | TRBV4-1 | few | . | CACGRVTNTEAFF | TGCGCCTGCGGGCGGGTGACGAACACTGAAGCTTTCTTT
TRBJ2-7 | TRBV29-1 | few | . | CSFSLGSSYEQYF | TGCAGCTTCAGTTTAGGGTCGTCCTACGAGCAGTACTTC
TRBJ2-7 | TRBV2 | few | . | CASIGGPPYEQYF | TGTGCCAGCATTGGGGGGCCCCCCTACGAGCAGTACTTC
TRBJ1-6 | TRBV23-1 | . | . | CASSQNMIRANSPLHF | TGCGCCAGCAGTCAAAATATGATCAGGGCTAATTCACCCCTCCACTTT
TRBJ1-2 | TRBV2 | . | . | CATPVVGGAESGYTF | TGTGCCACTCCAGTTGTAGGCGGAGCTGAAAGTGGCTACACCTTC
TRBJ2-6 | TRBV27 | . | . | CASRDPAAMRGANVLTF | TGTGCCAGCAGAGATCCCGCGGCCATGAGGGGGGCCAACGTCCTGACTTTC
TRBJ2-7 | TRBV4-3 | once | TRBD1 | CASSQDLQGAYEQYF | TGCGCCAGCAGCCAAGATCTACAGGGGGCCTACGAGCAGTACTTC
TRBJ2-5 | TRBV9 | . | TRBD2 | CASSVGGGSQETQYF | TGTGCCAGCAGCGTTGGCGGGGGAAGCCAAGAGACCCAGTACTTC
TRBJ2-7 | TRBV4-3 | . | . | CASSQGVGGRSSYEQYF | TGCGCCAGCAGCCAAGGCGTTGGCGGAAGGAGCTCCTACGAGCAGTACTTC
TRBJ2-7 | TRBV5-1 | . | . | CASSLADGGREQYF | TGCGCCAGCAGCTTGGCCGACGGGGGCAGGGAGCAGTACTTC
TRBJ1-1 | TRBV2 | . | . | CASRYTEAFF | TGTGCCAGCCGTTACACTGAAGCTTTCTTT
TRBJ1-1 | TRBV10-3 | . | TRBD1 | CAISELGTGYMNTEAFF | TGTGCCATCAGTGAGCTGGGGACAGGCTACATGAACACTGAAGCTTTCTTT